Below, 26 T cell receptor beta chains from the same sample are listed, as sequenced in a study of T cells after yellow fever vaccination (dated by TCRdb to the late 2010s). To prepare the library, 5' RACE was applied. For sequencing, an Illumina NovaSeq 6000 was employed. TCRdb trimmed the raw reads at Q25, called clones with MiXCR and kept productive beta chains. Here each entry gathers all rows of one CDR3 protein and keeps the most common genes and DNA. Present in this sample are a few hundred thousand distinct CDR3 sequences, around 5.2% of which were seen just once. Jointly, the top ten make up roughly 3.5% of the sample. Sample treatment or condition, as interpreted from the label and publication: live attenuated yellow fever vaccine strain. Sequencing was performed on CD4+ T cells sorted from PBMCs, taken on the day of the yellow fever booster vaccination. The receptors come from a young man who received the YFV17D yellow fever vaccine.

This chain links TRBV12-3 or TRBV12-4 with TRBJ2-2; D gene unclear. Trimming cost V 8 bases and J 8 bases, with 6 bases left between them. This CDR3 has 10 residues. In DNA form, the CDR3 reads TGTGCCAGCCAGTCTGGGGAGCTGTTTTTT. Translation gives CASQSGELFF.

This chain connects TRBV28 to TRBJ2-5, with D tentatively TRBD1 or TRBD2 (6 bases each). Trimming shortened V by 7 bases and J by 4 bases, and 16 bases separated the two germline ends. The CDR3 is 14 residues long. The germline CDR1 and CDR2 sequences are MDHEN and SYDVKM. The CDR3 region is CASMNGGPIETQYF. The CDR3 nucleotides are TGTGCCAGCATGAACGGGGGCCCCATAGAGACCCAGTACTTC.

This clonotype was counted many times. The chain carries TRBV20-1 and TRBJ1-4; D uncertain. Germline V gene sequence: CDR1 DFQATT, CDR2 SNEGSKA (reference sequence). The CDR3 spans 13 residues. Trimming removed 6 bases from V and 0 bases from J, with 8 bases in between. The CDR3: CSAAESTNEKLFF. The CDR3 DNA reads TGCAGTGCGGCAGAGTCAACTAATGAAAAACTGTTTTTT.

This clonotype has a handful of counts. This chain connects TRBV24-1 to TRBJ2-3, with 10 nucleotides matching TRBD1. The CDR3 is 18 amino acids. J gave up 3 bases and V 5 bases, and 13 bases lay outside the gene matches. Germline V lookup: CDR1 KGHDR, CDR2 SFDVKD. The CDR3, as DNA: TGTGCCACCAGTGCCCTTTTCGGGGGGGACAGGGGAACAGATACGCAGTATTTT. Residues: CATSALFGGDRGTDTQYF.

CDR3 nucleotide sequence: TGTGCCAGCAGAGAACAGGATTCTGCCGGCTACACCTTC. Translating it yields CASREQDSAGYTF. The V call is TRBV12-3 or TRBV12-4, the J call TRBJ1-2, with TRBD1 as a possible D gene (5 bases). The ends were cut back, 6 bases at V and 8 bases at J, with 16 bases in the middle. This CDR3 has 13 residues.

In this sample, this clonotype turned up many times. This rearrangement joins TRBV7-9 to TRBJ2-5; D may be TRBD2 (6 bases). V was clipped by 1 base and J by 3 bases, with 15 bases between them. Germline CDR1 and CDR2: SEHNR and FQNEAQ (reference sequence). The CDR3 has 16 residues. The CDR3 nucleotides read TGTGCCAGCAGCTTAGAACTACCGGGAGAAAAAGAGACCCAGTACTTC. Protein product: CASSLELPGEKETQYF. Full variable domain (missing parts from reference TRBV7-9 and TRBJ2-5): DTGVSQNPRHKITKRGQNVTFRCDPISEHNRLYWYRQTLGQGPEFLTYFQNEAQLEKSRLLSDRFSAERPKGSFSTLEIQRTEQGDSAMYLCASSLELPGEKETQYFGPGTRLLVL.

The chain combines TRBV18 with TRBJ1-1; TRBD1 aligns across 11 bases. The CDR3 runs to 17 residues. Germline V CDR1 and CDR2: KGHSH, LQKENI. V shed 5 bases and J 0 bases; nucleotides not matched to a gene: 8. The DNA of the CDR3 is TGTGCCAGCTCAACTGGGACAGGGGGTAGAGTGAACACTGAAGCTTTCTTT. It codes for CASSTGTGGRVNTEAFF.

J is TRBJ1-3 and V is TRBV28; a possible D gene is TRBD1 (5 bases). CDR3 length equals 15 residues. Per germline, CDR1 MDHEN and CDR2 SYDVKM. V was clipped by 3 bases and J by 2 bases, with 11 bases between them. The CDR3 nucleotides are TGTGCCAGCAGTTTCGGGACCGCACCTGGAAACACCATATATTTT. It is translated as CASSFGTAPGNTIYF.

In its sample, this clonotype was seen many times. This chain uses TRBV30 with TRBJ1-1; D is undetermined. Germline CDR1 and CDR2: GTSNPN and SVGIG (reference sequence). The CDR3 has 13 amino acids. Trimming took off 5 bases at V and 0 bases at J, with 10 bases between the two ends. This chain's CDR3 is CAWERQLNTEAFF. For the CDR3, the DNA is TGTGCCTGGGAGAGGCAGCTGAACACTGAAGCTTTCTTT.

This clonotype was recorded at least ten times. V is TRBV7-8 and J is TRBJ2-7; TRBD2 is a possible D gene (7 bases). The CDR3 runs 14 residues. Trimming shortened V by 8 bases and J by 6 bases, and 20 bases separated the two germline ends. Germline V gene sequence: CDR1 SGHVS, CDR2 FQNEAQ. DNA for the CDR3: TGTGCCAGCTCATCCCATTACAGGGAGGGCGAGCAGTACGTC. It yields the protein CASSSHYREGEQYV.

V and J are TRBV11-3 and TRBJ1-6; the D is unclear. V dropped 1 base and J dropped 7 bases, with 14 bases sitting between them. This CDR3 is 16 amino acids long. Germline values: CDR1 SGHNT, CDR2 YENEEA. CDR3 sequence reads: CASSLVFMGLNSPLHF. The CDR3 DNA reads TGTGCCAGCAGCTTAGTTTTTATGGGCCTAAATTCACCCCTCCACTTT.

The sample holds many counts of this clonotype. This chain links TRBV12-3 or TRBV12-4 with TRBJ1-1, with D unresolved. The V gene lost 2 bases and the J gene lost 7 bases, with 20 bases spanning the gap. CDR3 length equals 16 residues. The CDR3 loop is CASSLSASRGQSEAFF. Here the CDR3 DNA reads TGTGCCAGCAGTTTATCAGCTAGTCGGGGTCAGAGTGAAGCTTTCTTT.

This clonotype occurred many times. The V gene is TRBV5-1, the J gene TRBJ2-4; 8 bases line up with TRBD1. The V segment lost 1 base and the J segment 9 bases; nucleotides outside the gene matches: 6. The CDR3 runs to 14 residues. Germline V gene lookup returns CDR1 SGHRS and CDR2 YFSETQ. The CDR3 sequence: CASSLYTGTGIQYF. CDR3 DNA: TGCGCCAGCAGCTTGTATACAGGGACAGGCATTCAGTACTTC.

This clonotype was observed a few times. The J gene is TRBJ2-1, the V gene TRBV3-1; perhaps TRBD2 as D (5 bases). This CDR3 spans 13 amino acids. Germline CDR1 is LGHDT and CDR2 is YNNKEL (reference sequence). Trimming shortened V by 1 base and J by 9 bases, and 10 bases separated the two germline ends. The chain's CDR3 is CASSQGRAGEQFF. The CDR3 DNA is TGTGCCAGCAGCCAAGGAAGGGCGGGTGAGCAGTTCTTC.

The V gene is TRBV7-9, the J gene TRBJ2-5; tentatively, D is TRBD1 (6 bases). CDR3 length: 16 amino acids. Germline V CDR1 and CDR2: SEHNR, FQNEAQ (reference sequence). The V and J ends lost 4 bases and 2 bases respectively, with 17 bases between them. The CDR3 loop reads CASSSRGQGRQETQYF. CDR3 nucleotides: TGTGCCAGCAGCTCCCGCGGGCAGGGGCGGCAAGAGACCCAGTACTTC. The full variable domain, in which reference TRBV7-9 and TRBJ2-5 provide the parts outside the CDR3, is DTGVSQNPRHKITKRGQNVTFRCDPISEHNRLYWYRQTLGQGPEFLTYFQNEAQLEKSRLLSDRFSAERPKGSFSTLEIQRTEQGDSAMYLCASSSRGQGRQETQYFGPGTRLLVL.

The table lists this clonotype with many counts. The rearrangement links TRBV9 to TRBJ2-3, with 13 nucleotides matching TRBD2. V trimming: 3 bases; J trimming: 1 base; junction bases outside the gene matches: 5. The CDR3 runs 17 residues. CDR1 SGDLS and CDR2 YYNGEE come from the germline V gene. This chain's CDR3 is CASSATSGGLRTDTQYF. The CDR3 DNA follows: TGTGCCAGCAGCGCGACTAGCGGGGGGCTCCGCACAGATACGCAGTATTTT.

This clonotype was detected ten times or more. The chain carries TRBV7-2 and TRBJ2-5; D possibly corresponds to TRBD1 (6 bases). V was shortened by 6 bases and J by 4 bases, with 12 bases between the two germline ends. This CDR3 contains 13 residues. Germline loops: CDR1 SGHTA, CDR2 FQGNSA. The CDR3 DNA follows: TGTGCCAGCAGGAAAGTGGGGGCAGAGACCCAGTACTTC. Residues: CASRKVGAETQYF. Supplemented by reference TRBV7-2 and TRBJ2-5, the full variable domain reads GAGVSQSPSNKVTEKGKDVELRCDPISGHTALYWYRQSLGQGLEFLIYFQGNSAPDKSGLPSDRFSAERTGGSVSTLTIQRTQQEDSAVYLCASRKVGAETQYFGPGTRLLVL.

The chain recombines TRBV5-1 with TRBJ2-2; 9 nucleotides align to TRBD2. With 4 bases clipped from V and 0 bases from J, the junction kept 19 bases outside the gene matches. The CDR3 sequence is 21 residues long. Germline assignment: CDR1 SGHRS and CDR2 YFSETQ. This chain's CDR3 is CASSSWAIGLAPNANTGELFF. The CDR3 DNA reads as TGCGCCAGCAGCAGTTGGGCTATAGGACTAGCGCCGAACGCGAACACCGGGGAGCTGTTTTTT. The whole variable domain, filled in from reference TRBV5-1 and TRBJ2-2, reads KAGVTQTPRYLIKTRGQQVTLSCSPISGHRSVSWYQQTPGQGLQFLFEYFSETQRNKGNFPGRFSGRQFSNSRSEMNVSTLELGDSALYLCASSSWAIGLAPNANTGELFFGEGSRLTVL.

This clonotype turned up a few times. V usage is TRBV6-2 or TRBV6-3 and J usage is TRBJ2-7; 7 bases map to TRBD2. Germline V lookup: CDR1 MNHEY, CDR2 SVGEGT. CDR3 length: 12 residues. V was clipped by 5 bases and J by 7 bases; unmatched bases: 5. The CDR3 region has the DNA TGTGCCAGCAGTAGAGCGGGGCGGGAGCAGTACGTC. Encoded protein: CASSRAGREQYV.

This clonotype came up a few times. The rearrangement links TRBV27 to TRBJ2-2; no firm D call. Trimming shortened V by 3 bases and J by 3 bases, and 5 bases separated the two germline ends. In germline, CDR1 is MNHEY, CDR2 SMNVEV (reference sequence). CDR3 length: 13 residues. The CDR3, as DNA: TGTGCCAGCAGTTTTGAGTACACCGGGGAGCTGTTTTTT. This gives the protein CASSFEYTGELFF.

The V gene is TRBV29-1, the J gene TRBJ2-2; 9 positions match TRBD1. Germline lookup yields CDR1 SQVTM and CDR2 ANQGSEA. The CDR3 runs 14 residues. V dropped 6 bases and J dropped 6; count of bases not matched to a gene: 8. The DNA for the CDR3 is TGCAGCGTCAGAACAGGGGGCGGTTCCGGGGAGCTGTTTTTT. It encodes CSVRTGGGSGELFF.

The J gene is TRBJ2-5, the V gene TRBV7-2; D may match TRBD1 or TRBD2 (5 bases each). The V end lost 2 bases, the J end lost 5 bases, and 12 bases lay between the germline ends. Per germline, CDR1 SGHTA and CDR2 FQGNSA. The CDR3 length is 14 residues. In DNA, the CDR3 is TGTGCCAGCAGCTTATATCCGGGGCAGGAGACCCAGTACTTC. Its protein is CASSLYPGQETQYF.

The genes are TRBV5-1 and TRBJ1-2; D may be TRBD1 (6 bases). This CDR3 has 17 residues. Deletions cut 4 bases from V and 2 bases from J, with 21 bases between. Germline CDR1 reads SGHRS; CDR2 reads YFSETQ. The CDR3 region is CASSLEMGAHRNYGYTF. The CDR3 DNA reads TGCGCCAGCAGCCTGGAGATGGGGGCGCATAGGAACTATGGCTACACCTTC.

This chain links TRBV7-9 with TRBJ1-4, with no clear D. This CDR3 has 13 residues. Looked up from germline, CDR1 is SEHNR and CDR2 is FQNEAQ (reference sequence). V gave up 2 bases and J gave up 7 bases, with 8 bases separating them. CDR3 sequence (DNA): TGTGCCAGCAGCTTACGCGAGGCTGAAAAACTGTTTTTT. Protein: CASSLREAEKLFF.

This clonotype was seen ten or more times. The chain recombines TRBV12-3 or TRBV12-4 with TRBJ2-1; D not resolved. This CDR3 is 16 amino acids long. V gave up 6 bases and J gave up 1 base, with 16 bases separating them. The CDR3 region has the DNA TGTGCCAGCAGCTTCTCGAGGCGGTTATCCTACAATGAGCAGTTCTTC. It codes for CASSFSRRLSYNEQFF.

The chain uses TRBV12-3 or TRBV12-4 and TRBJ1-4; possibly TRBD1 for D (6 bases). V was pared by 6 bases and J by 7 bases, with 21 bases between. The CDR3 sequence is 16 residues long. The CDR3 nucleotides read TGTGCCAGCAGCCCTCGATTTGGAGGGGGAGGTGAAAAACTGTTTTTT. Protein sequence: CASSPRFGGGGEKLFF.